Listed here is a single T cell receptor beta chain. The PCR ran on 60 Vbeta and 13 Jbeta primers. Only in-frame clones appear in the TCRdb table, and some are missing; sequencing was by immunoSEQ multiplex PCR. The sample features approximately 47,000 clones, with about 15% in its top ten. This record comes from a study of cytomegalovirus exposure and HLA in healthy donors. The CDR3 loop spans 12 amino acids. V was pared by 4 bases and J by 5 bases, with 11 bases between. Germline values: CDR1 SQVTM, CDR2 ANQGSEA. The source of this sequence is a male donor in good health and CMV-seronegative. The J gene is TRBJ2-5, the V gene TRBV29-1; the D gene is possibly TRBD1 (6 bases). The sequencing sample was made of PBMCs. CDR3 DNA sequence: TGCAGCGTTGGATGGGGGCAGGAGACCCAGTACTTC. Protein product: CSVGWGQETQYF. The whole variable domain, filled in from reference TRBV29-1 and TRBJ2-5, reads SAVISQKPSRDICQRGTSLTIQCQVDSQVTMMFWYRQQPGQSLTLIATANQGSEATYESGFVIDKFPISRPNLTFSTLTVSNMSPEDSSIYLCSVGWGQETQYFGPGTRLLVL.